The present TCR beta chain was sequenced within a study of blood T cell repertoires in COVID-19. In the original workflow: Scientists estimated how many nucleated cells there were by amplifying reference gene primers. Generated by immunoSEQ multiplex PCR, the TCRdb table keeps only in-frame clones and is missing some. V, J and clone size are those of that table, while D and trimming were read from the DNA. The sample has about 140,000 clones, roughly 85% seen once. The participants were between about 18 and 90 years old and came from some 23 US areas. Categorization into cohorts depended on clinical history that participants reported. The sample consisted of PBMCs or T cells enriched from blood (not recorded which). The TCR comes from a woman aged 45-65 years who had recovered from COVID-19.

As DNA, the CDR3 is TGTGCCACCAGTGGCCAGGGCTATGGCTACACCTTC. Residues: CATSGQGYGYTF. The rearrangement links TRBV24-1 to TRBJ1-2, with a possible D match to TRBD1 (5 bases). Trimming took off 5 bases at V and 4 bases at J, with 7 bases between the two ends. This CDR3 spans 12 amino acids. Per the germline V gene, CDR1 is KGHDR and CDR2 is SFDVKD.